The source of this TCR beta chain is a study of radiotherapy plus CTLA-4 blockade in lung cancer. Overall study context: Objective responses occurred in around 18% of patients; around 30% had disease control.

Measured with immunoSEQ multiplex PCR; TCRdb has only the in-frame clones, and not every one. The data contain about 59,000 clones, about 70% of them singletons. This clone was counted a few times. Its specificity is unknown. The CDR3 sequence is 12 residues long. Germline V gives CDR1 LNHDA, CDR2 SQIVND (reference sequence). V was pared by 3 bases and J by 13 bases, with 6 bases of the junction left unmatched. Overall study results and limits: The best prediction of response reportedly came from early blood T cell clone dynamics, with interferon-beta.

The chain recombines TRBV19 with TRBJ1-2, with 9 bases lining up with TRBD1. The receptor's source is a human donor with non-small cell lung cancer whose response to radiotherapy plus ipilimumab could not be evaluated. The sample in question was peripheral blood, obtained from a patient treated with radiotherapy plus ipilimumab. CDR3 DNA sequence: TGTGCCAGTAGTATCCGGACAGGGGCCTGCACCTTC. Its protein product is CASSIRTGACTF.